This T cell receptor (beta chain) was sequenced for a study of T-cell reconstitution after alpha-beta-depleted transplantation in children. For TCRbeta, the library was prepared with unique molecular identifiers. TCRdb re-analysed the PCR reads in MiXCR, keeping a single row per CDR3 protein. Found here are 500,000 to 600,000 distinct CDR3 sequences, 25% to 30% of them singletons; the top ten hold 30% to 45%. This clonotype was detected a few times. Its antigen is still unknown. Study-level points and caveats: It was newly produced T cells that mostly accounted for T-cell counts and diversity one year after transplant. Certain patients had high TCRbeta diversity at day 60, and it came from recipient T cells and thymic progenitors that survived. In patients about two months after transplant, alpha-beta T cells reportedly arose from several hundred expanded graft clones.

V was clipped by 4 bases and J by 3 bases; unmatched bases: 14. From germline, CDR1 is MNHEY and CDR2 SMNVEV (reference sequence). The CDR3 is 18 amino acids. The chain recombines TRBV27 with TRBJ2-7; 11 bases are shared with TRBD2. The sequencing here drew on PBMCs, taken before TCRalphabeta/CD19-depleted stem cell transplant. This clonotype originated in a boy in the first two years of life with Wiskott-Aldrich syndrome, due to receive a stem cell transplant. CDR3 in amino acids: CASSSGQGTSGSFYEQYF. Here the CDR3 DNA reads TGTGCCAGCAGTTCGGGACAGGGAACTAGCGGGAGTTTCTACGAGCAGTACTTC.